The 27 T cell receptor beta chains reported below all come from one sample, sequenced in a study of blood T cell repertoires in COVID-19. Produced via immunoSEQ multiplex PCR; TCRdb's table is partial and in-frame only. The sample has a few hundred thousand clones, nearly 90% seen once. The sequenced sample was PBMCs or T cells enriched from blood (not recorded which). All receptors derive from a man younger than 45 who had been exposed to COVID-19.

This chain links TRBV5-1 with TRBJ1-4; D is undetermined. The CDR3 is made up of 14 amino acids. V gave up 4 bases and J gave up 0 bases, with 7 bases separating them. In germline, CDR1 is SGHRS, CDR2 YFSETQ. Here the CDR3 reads CASSPGATNEKLFF. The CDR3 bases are TGCGCCAGCAGCCCGGGAGCAACTAATGAAAAACTGTTTTTT.

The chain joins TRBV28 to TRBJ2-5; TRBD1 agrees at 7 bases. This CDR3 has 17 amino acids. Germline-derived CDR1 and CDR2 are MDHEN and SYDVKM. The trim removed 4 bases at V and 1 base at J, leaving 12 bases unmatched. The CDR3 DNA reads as TGTGCCAGCAGTTCGTGGACAGGCCAGCTACTCCAAGAGACCCAGTACTTC. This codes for CASSSWTGQLLQETQYF.

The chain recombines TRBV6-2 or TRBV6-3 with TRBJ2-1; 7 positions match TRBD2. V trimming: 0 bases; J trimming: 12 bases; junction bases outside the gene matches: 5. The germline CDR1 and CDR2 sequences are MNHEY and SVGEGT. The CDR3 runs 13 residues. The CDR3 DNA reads TGTGCCAGCAGTTACTCCGAGGGGACTATGCAGTTCTTC. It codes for CASSYSEGTMQFF.

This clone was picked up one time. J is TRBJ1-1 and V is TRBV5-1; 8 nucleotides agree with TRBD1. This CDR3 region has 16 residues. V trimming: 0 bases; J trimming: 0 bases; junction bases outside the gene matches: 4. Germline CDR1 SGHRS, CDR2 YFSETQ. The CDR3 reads CASSLADRELNTEAFF. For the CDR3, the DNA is TGCGCCAGCAGCTTGGCGGACAGGGAGTTGAACACTGAAGCTTTCTTT.

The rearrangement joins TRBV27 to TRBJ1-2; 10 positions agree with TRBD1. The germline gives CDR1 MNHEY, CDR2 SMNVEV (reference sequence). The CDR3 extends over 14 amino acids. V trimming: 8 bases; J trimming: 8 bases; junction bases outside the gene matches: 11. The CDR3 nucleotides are TGTGCCAGCGTAAAATCCGGGACAGGGGACGGCTACACCTTC. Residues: CASVKSGTGDGYTF.

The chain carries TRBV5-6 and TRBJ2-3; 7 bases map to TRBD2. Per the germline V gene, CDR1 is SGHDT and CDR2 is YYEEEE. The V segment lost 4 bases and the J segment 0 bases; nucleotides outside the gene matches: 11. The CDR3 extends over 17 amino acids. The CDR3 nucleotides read TGTGCCAGCAGCAAACACGTCGGGGGGTTGAGCACAGATACGCAGTATTTT. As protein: CASSKHVGGLSTDTQYF.

CDR3 nucleotide sequence: TGTGCCAGCAGCAGCTTAGTAACCGGGGAGCTGTTTTTT. The encoded protein is CASSSLVTGELFF. The chain has TRBV5-5 and TRBJ2-2; D not certain. Germline CDR1 reads SGHKS; CDR2 reads YYEKEE (reference sequence). Deletions cut 4 bases from V and 5 bases from J, with 9 bases between. This CDR3 region has 13 residues.

The CDR3 DNA reads as TGTGCCAGCAGCCAAACAGGGGGCGCATACTATGGCTACACCTTC. Protein sequence: CASSQTGGAYYGYTF. The chain has TRBV14 and TRBJ1-2, with 9 bases that match TRBD1. CDR1 and CDR2 from the germline V gene are SGHDN and FVKESK. There are 15 residues in the CDR3. V lost 2 bases to trimming and J lost 3 bases; unmatched junction nucleotides: 4.

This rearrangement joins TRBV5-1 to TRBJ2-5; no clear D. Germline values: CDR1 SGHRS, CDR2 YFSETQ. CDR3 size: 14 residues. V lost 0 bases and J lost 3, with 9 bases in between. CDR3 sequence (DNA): TGCGCCAGCAGCTTGGACAGTCCCGAAGAGACCCAGTACTTC. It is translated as CASSLDSPEETQYF.

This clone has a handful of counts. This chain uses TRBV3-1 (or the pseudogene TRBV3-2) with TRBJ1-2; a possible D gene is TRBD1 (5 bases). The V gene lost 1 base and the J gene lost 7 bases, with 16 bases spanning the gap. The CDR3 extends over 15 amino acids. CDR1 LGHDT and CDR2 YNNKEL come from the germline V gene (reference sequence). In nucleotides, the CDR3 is TGTGCCAGCAGCCAAGTCCCGGTCCGGGGGGGTGGCTACACCTTC. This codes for CASSQVPVRGGGYTF.

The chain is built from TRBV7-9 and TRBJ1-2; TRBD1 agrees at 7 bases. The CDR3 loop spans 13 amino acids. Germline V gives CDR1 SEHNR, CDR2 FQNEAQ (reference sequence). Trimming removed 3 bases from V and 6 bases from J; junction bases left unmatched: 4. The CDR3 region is CASSFGRGDGYTF. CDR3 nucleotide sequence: TGTGCCAGCAGCTTTGGCAGGGGGGATGGCTACACCTTC. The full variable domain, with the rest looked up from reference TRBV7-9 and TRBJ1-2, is DTGVSQNPRHKITKRGQNVTFRCDPISEHNRLYWYRQTLGQGPEFLTYFQNEAQLEKSRLLSDRFSAERPKGSFSTLEIQRTEQGDSAMYLCASSFGRGDGYTFGSGTRLTVV.

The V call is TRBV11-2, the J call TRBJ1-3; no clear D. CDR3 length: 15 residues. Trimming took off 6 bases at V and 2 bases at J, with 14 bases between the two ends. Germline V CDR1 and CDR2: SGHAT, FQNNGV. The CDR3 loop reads CASRLHQLTGNTIYF. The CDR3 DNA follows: TGTGCCAGCAGGTTACATCAACTTACTGGAAACACCATATATTTT.

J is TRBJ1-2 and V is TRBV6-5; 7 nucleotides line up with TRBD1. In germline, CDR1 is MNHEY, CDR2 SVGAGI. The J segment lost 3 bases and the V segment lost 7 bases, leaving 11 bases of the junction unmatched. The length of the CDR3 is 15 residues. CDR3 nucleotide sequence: TGTGCCAGCACCCTCTCCGGGACAGCAGACTATGGCTACACCTTC. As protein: CASTLSGTADYGYTF.

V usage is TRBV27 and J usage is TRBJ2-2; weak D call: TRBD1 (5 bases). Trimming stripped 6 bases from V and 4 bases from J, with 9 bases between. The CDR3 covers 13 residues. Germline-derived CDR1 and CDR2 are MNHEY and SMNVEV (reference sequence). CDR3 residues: CASSREGTGELFF. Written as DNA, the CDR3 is TGTGCCAGCAGCAGGGAAGGCACCGGGGAGCTGTTTTTT.

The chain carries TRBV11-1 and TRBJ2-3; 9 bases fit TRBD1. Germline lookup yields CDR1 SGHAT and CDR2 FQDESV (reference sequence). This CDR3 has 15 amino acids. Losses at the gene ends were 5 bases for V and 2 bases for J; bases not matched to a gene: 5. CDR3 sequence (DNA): TGTGCCAGCAGCCCTGGACAGGGGTTCACAGATACGCAGTATTTT. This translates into CASSPGQGFTDTQYF.

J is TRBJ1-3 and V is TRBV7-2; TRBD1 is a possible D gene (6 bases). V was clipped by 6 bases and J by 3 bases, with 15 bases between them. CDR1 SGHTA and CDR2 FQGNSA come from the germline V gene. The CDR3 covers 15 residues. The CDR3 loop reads CASRQMGAVGNTIYF. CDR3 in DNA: TGTGCCAGCAGACAAATGGGGGCAGTTGGAAACACCATATATTTT.

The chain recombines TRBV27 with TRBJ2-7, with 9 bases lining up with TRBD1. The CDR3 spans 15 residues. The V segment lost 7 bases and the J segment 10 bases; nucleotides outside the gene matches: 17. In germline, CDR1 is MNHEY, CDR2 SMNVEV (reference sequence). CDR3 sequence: CASIPIGAGQGRQYF. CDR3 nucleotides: TGTGCCAGCATCCCAATAGGTGCGGGACAGGGCAGACAGTACTTC.

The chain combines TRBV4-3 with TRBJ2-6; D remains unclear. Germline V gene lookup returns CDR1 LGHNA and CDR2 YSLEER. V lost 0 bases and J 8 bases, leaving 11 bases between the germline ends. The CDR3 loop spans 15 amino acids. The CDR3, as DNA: TGCGCCAGCAGCCAAGATTTACATTCGACCAACGTCCTGACTTTC. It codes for CASSQDLHSTNVLTF.

The CDR3 loop reads CASSQAGQEYGYTF. In DNA, the CDR3 is TGTGCCAGCAGCCAAGCGGGACAGGAGTATGGCTACACCTTC. The rearrangement links TRBV3-1 (or the pseudogene TRBV3-2) to TRBJ1-2; 8 bases match TRBD1. Germline V gives CDR1 LGHDT, CDR2 YNNKEL (reference sequence). The length of the CDR3 is 14 residues. The junction had 3 bases not matched to a gene; V was cut back by 1 base and J by 5 bases.

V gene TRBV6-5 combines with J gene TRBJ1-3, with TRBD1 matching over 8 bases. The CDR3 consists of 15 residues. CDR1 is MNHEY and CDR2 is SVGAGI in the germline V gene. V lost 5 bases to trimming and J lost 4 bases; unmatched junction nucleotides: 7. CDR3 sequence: CASSTLRGLGNTIYF. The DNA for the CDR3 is TGTGCCAGCAGTACCCTCAGGGGGCTAGGAAACACCATATATTTT.

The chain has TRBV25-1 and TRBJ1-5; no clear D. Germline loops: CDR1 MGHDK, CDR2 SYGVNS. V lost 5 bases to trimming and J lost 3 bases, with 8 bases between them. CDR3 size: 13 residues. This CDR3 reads CASSNGVNQPQHF. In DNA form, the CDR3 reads TGTGCCAGCAGTAACGGGGTCAATCAGCCCCAGCATTTT.

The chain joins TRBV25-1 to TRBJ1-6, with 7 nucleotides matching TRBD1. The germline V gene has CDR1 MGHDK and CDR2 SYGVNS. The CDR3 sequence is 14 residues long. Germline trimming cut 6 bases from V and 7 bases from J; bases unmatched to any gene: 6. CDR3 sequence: CASSLTGLNSPLHF. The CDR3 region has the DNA TGTGCCAGCAGCTTGACAGGGTTAAATTCACCCCTCCACTTT. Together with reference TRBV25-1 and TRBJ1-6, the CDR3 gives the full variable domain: EADIYQTPRYLVIGTGKKITLECSQTMGHDKMYWYQQDPGMELHLIHYSYGVNSTEKGDLSSESTVSRIRTEHFPLTLESARPSHTSQYLCASSLTGLNSPLHFGNGTRLTVT.

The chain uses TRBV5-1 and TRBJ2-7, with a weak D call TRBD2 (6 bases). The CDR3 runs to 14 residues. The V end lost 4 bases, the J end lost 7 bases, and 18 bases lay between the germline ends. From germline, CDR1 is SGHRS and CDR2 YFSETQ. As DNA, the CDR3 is TGCGCCAGCAGCCTGGACGGGGGATTCGAGGAGCAGTACTTC. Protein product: CASSLDGGFEEQYF.

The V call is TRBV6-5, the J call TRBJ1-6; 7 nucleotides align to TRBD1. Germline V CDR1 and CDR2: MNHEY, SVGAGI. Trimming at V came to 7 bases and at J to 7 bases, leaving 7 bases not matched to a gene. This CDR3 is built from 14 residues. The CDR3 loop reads CASNNRGRNSPLHF. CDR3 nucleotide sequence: TGTGCCAGCAACAACAGGGGCCGCAATTCACCCCTCCACTTT.

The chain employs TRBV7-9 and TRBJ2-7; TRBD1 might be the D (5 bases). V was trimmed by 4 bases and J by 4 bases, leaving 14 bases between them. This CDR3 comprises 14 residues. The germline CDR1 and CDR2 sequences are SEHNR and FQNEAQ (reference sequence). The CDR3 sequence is CASSSTGILYEQYF. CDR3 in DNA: TGTGCCAGCAGCTCTACAGGTATTCTATACGAGCAGTACTTC.

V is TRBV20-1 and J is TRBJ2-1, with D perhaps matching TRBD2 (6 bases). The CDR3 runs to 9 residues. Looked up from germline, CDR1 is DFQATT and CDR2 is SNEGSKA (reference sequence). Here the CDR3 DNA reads TGCGCGGGGTACAATGAGCAGTTCTTC. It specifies CAGYNEQFF.

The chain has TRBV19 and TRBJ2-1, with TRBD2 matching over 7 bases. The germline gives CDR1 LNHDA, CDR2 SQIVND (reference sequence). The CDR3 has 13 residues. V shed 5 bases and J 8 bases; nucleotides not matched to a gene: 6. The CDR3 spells CASSLRLAHEQFF. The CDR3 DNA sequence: TGTGCCAGTAGTCTGCGACTAGCCCATGAGCAGTTCTTC. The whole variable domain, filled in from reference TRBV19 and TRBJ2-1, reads DGGITQSPKYLFRKEGQNVTLSCEQNLNHDAMYWYRQDPGQGLRLIYYSQIVNDFQKGDIAEGYSVSREKKESFPLTVTSAQKNPTAFYLCASSLRLAHEQFFGPGTRLTVL.